The T cell receptor (beta chain) described here comes from a study of cytomegalovirus exposure and HLA in healthy donors. In the PCR, 60 Vbeta and 13 Jbeta primers were used. Method: immunoSEQ multiplex PCR; TCRdb's copy keeps in-frame clones and lacks some. This table has around 90,000 clones, 85% appearing once. Germline lookup yields CDR1 SGHDT and CDR2 YYEEEE. The CDR3 is made up of 15 amino acids. Trimming at V came to 4 bases and at J to 5 bases, leaving 7 bases not matched to a gene. Study observations and caveats: Analysis was performed later, and it showed HLA-associated TCR beta chains to be more clonally expanded than equally common others. Later work found most CMV-associated TCR beta chains apparently HLA-restricted.

On this clone: The antigen remains undetermined.

The sample taken for sequencing was PBMCs. The chain couples TRBV5-6 to TRBJ2-5, with 11 bases identical to TRBD1. This TCR was sampled from a man in his forties in good health and CMV-seropositive. The CDR3 loop is CASSIGQGAWETQYF. DNA of the CDR3: TGTGCCAGCAGCATCGGACAGGGGGCCTGGGAGACCCAGTACTTC.